A selection of T cell receptor beta chains follows, all from one sample in a study of beta chain features in type 1 diabetes. The table came from immunoSEQ multiplex PCR; TCRdb's copy has only in-frame clones and leaves some out. The profile shows about 700,000 clones, 13% of them singletons. Input material: naive CD4+ T cells from blood. The receptor set was obtained from a man between 18 and 29 years old with type 1 diabetes. Each CDR3 is given without its conserved first and last residue. Fields, in order: J gene, V gene, D gene, CDR3 length, CDR3 protein. D genes are given only for firm matches.

TRBJ2-2,TRBV25-1,TRBD1,15,ASSERTGTGVDGELF
TRBJ2-5,TRBV11-1,TRBD1,13,ASSLERTGAKTQY
TRBJ2-3,TRBV14,NA,12,ASSPPRHTDTQY
TRBJ2-3,TRBV30,TRBD2,13,AWTKLAGVTDTQY
TRBJ2-7,TRBV2,NA,10,ARAGSGDEQY
TRBJ1-2,TRBV9,NA,14,ASSVTAQGRARGYT
TRBJ1-2,TRBV7-2,TRBD1,15,ASGGTAVRKANYGYT
TRBJ2-2,TRBV7-2,NA,13,ASSLDRANTGELF
TRBJ2-5,TRBV2,TRBD1,13,ASSNRQGLGETQY
TRBJ2-7,TRBV6-1,TRBD1,13,ASVPVGQGSYEQY
TRBJ2-7,TRBV18,NA,11,ASSPPGQHEQY
TRBJ2-7,TRBV5-1,TRBD2,14,ASSLQTGTSGYEQY
TRBJ1-5,TRBV7-2,NA,11,ASSFLVNQPQH
TRBJ2-1,TRBV6-5,NA,10,ASSYLGGEQF
TRBJ2-2,TRBV30,TRBD2,12,AWLAGGHPGELF
TRBJ1-6,TRBV10-2,TRBD1,13,ASSVTGTGISPLH
TRBJ2-1,TRBV5-6,NA,13,ASTSEGRTYNEQF
TRBJ2-1,TRBV2,NA,10,ASSGPDNEQF
TRBJ2-7,TRBV2,NA,10,ASREQGYEQY
TRBJ2-1,TRBV28,NA,11,ASSLGGGDEQF
TRBJ2-5,TRBV7-9,TRBD2,12,ASSRGLAPETQY
TRBJ2-3,TRBV2,NA,12,ASSEWGSTDTQY
TRBJ2-3,TRBV5-1,TRBD1,12,ASSTGQDSDTQY
TRBJ1-1,TRBV29-1,NA,11,SAAGDTNTEAF
TRBJ2-5,TRBV7-6,TRBD2,13,ASSQAGGILETQY
TRBJ1-2,TRBV11-2,TRBD1,9,ASQGGYGYT
TRBJ1-2,TRBV27,TRBD1,12,ASSPDRGHYGYT